This entry concerns a single TCR beta chain. Its antigen is currently unknown. This CDR3 is 14 amino acids long. CDR1 SQVTM and CDR2 ANQGSEA come from the germline V gene. V was clipped by 3 bases and J by 1 base, with 11 bases between them. The source of the sample is a study of T cell responses to AZD1222 COVID-19 vaccine. Points from the study as a whole: Spike-specific TCR breadth rose after two AZD1222 doses, and depth rose as well.

Measured with immunoSEQ multiplex PCR; TCRdb has only the in-frame clones, and not every one. The repertoire holds about 110,000 clones, with roughly nine tenths as singletons. The chain joins TRBV29-1 to TRBJ2-3; tentative D call: TRBD2 (5 bases). Here the sequenced sample was peripheral blood, taken on day 0 of AZD1222 vaccination. This sequence was found in an adult in good health. This CDR3 reads CSVDGRGGTDTQYF. CDR3 DNA sequence: TGCAGCGTTGACGGACGGGGAGGCACAGATACGCAGTATTTT.